These T cell receptor beta chains were read from a single sample in a study of vaccination effects on CD4 cells after COVID-19. These receptors are not linked to any known antigen. Some clones are missing from TCRdb's copy, which holds only in-frame ones; the method was immunoSEQ multiplex PCR. The table shows about 41,000 clones, with more than 65% occurring only once. Specimen: CD4+ T cells from PBMCs cultured with HCoV-NL63 spike peptides, collected before COVID-19 vaccination. These TCRs come from a human donor who received a COVID-19 vaccine. Both conserved end residues are part of each CDR3. Fields, in order: J gene, V gene, CDR3 protein.

>TRBJ1-1|TRBV10-1
CASSEGQLGNTEAFF
>TRBJ2-5|TRBV28
CASSLRSLETQYF
>TRBJ2-1|TRBV12-3/TRBV12-4
CASSLIGTGQFF
>TRBJ1-5|TRBV7-8
CASTPSWGYSNQPQHF
>TRBJ2-2|TRBV2
CASRVSGGAGTGELFF
>TRBJ1-4|TRBV12-5
CASGTGQGEKLFF
>TRBJ2-2|TRBV5-5
CASSLDGDTGELFF
>TRBJ1-3|TRBV6-2/TRBV6-3
CASSRTGASGNTIYF
>TRBJ2-1|TRBV7-8
CASSNRGGFGSHDNEQFF
>TRBJ2-3|TRBV18
CASSLTDTQYF
>TRBJ2-2|TRBV6-5
CASSSTGHLTGELFF
>TRBJ2-5|TRBV3-1/TRBV3-2
CASSRQGSGETQYF
>TRBJ2-1|TRBV9
CASSVDGRGGLREQFF
>TRBJ2-2|TRBV4-2
CASSQEGGGVTGELFF
>TRBJ2-1|TRBV5-1
CASSFGLQDNEQFF
>TRBJ2-5|TRBV19
CATIGGSRETQYF
>TRBJ2-5|TRBV13
CASSLLRRETQYF
>TRBJ2-1|TRBV10-1
CASSRTQSVNEQFF
>TRBJ1-1|TRBV2
CASSSGTNTEAFF
>TRBJ2-2|TRBV5-4
CASSYHPGNTGELFF
>TRBJ2-1|TRBV5-6
CASSFRWLAGDEQFF
>TRBJ1-1|TRBV6-5
CATLGTLNTEAFF
>TRBJ2-1|TRBV7-3
CASSSPVASSYNEQFF
>TRBJ1-4|TRBV29-1
CSVGGEKLFF
>TRBJ2-1|TRBV5-5
CASSLVSVKRDEQFF
>TRBJ2-2|TRBV3-1/TRBV3-2
CASSQDAGPGELFF
>TRBJ1-6|TRBV6-1
CASSEAIGGRTISPLHF
>TRBJ1-2|TRBV3-1/TRBV3-2
CASSQVRRYGYTF
>TRBJ2-5|TRBV6-1
CASSEYGTEKETQYF
>TRBJ1-1|TRBV6-6
CASSMLRWGNTEAFF
>TRBJ1-3|TRBV29-1
CSVGMGNTIYF
>TRBJ2-5|TRBV7-2
CASSLGGGMVETQYF
>TRBJ1-2|TRBV5-6
CASTLLGTATNYGYTF
>TRBJ2-3|TRBV4-1
CASSSTGRAGGLDTQYF
>TRBJ1-4|TRBV30
CAWSRGIEEKLFF
>TRBJ2-3|TRBV5-1
CASSLGPVAGGTDTQYF
>TRBJ1-4|TRBV7-2
CASSLGTRNEKLFF
>TRBJ1-1|TRBV18
CASSPDSKEPFF
>TRBJ1-6|TRBV30
CAWSERNSPLHF
>TRBJ1-4|TRBV2
CASRRGANEKLFF
>TRBJ2-3|TRBV14
CASSQGQGASGGSTDTQYF
>TRBJ1-4|TRBV28
CASSPGGGWGREKLFF
>TRBJ1-5|TRBV5-1
CASRLDGNQPQHF
>TRBJ2-6|TRBV19
CASSRQSSGANVLTF
>TRBJ2-2|TRBV20-1
CSASSGDTGELFF
>TRBJ1-1|TRBV18
CASSPTLNTEAFF
>TRBJ1-1|TRBV2
CASKPTAVMNTEAFF
>TRBJ2-5|TRBV28
CASSSMGGRETQYF
>TRBJ1-3|TRBV7-9
CASSPPQGAVGNTIYF
>TRBJ1-6|TRBV30
CAWRTGSYNSPLHF
>TRBJ2-2|TRBV5-5
CASSSSGGRNTGELFF
>TRBJ1-1|TRBV28
CASSLRAPETEAFF
>TRBJ1-2|TRBV28
CASSGQGYGYTF
>TRBJ2-1|TRBV10-1
CASSERRGGGGEQFF